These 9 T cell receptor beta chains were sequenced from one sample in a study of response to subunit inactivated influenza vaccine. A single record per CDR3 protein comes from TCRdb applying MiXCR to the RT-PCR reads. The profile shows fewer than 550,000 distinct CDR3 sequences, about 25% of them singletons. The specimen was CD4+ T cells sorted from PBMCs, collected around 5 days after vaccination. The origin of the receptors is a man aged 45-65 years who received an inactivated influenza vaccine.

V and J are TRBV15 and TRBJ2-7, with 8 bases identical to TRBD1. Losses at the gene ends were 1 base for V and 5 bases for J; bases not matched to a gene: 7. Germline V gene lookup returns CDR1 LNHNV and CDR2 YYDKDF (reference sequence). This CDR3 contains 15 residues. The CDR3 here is CATSRVPPQGDEQYF. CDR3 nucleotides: TGTGCCACCAGCAGAGTCCCACCACAGGGGGACGAGCAGTACTTC.

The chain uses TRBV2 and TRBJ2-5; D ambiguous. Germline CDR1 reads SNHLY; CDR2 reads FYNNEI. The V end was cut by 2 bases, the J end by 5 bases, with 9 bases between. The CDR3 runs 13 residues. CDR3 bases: TGTGCCAGCAGTGAACAGGCCAGGGAGACCCAGTACTTC. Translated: CASSEQARETQYF.

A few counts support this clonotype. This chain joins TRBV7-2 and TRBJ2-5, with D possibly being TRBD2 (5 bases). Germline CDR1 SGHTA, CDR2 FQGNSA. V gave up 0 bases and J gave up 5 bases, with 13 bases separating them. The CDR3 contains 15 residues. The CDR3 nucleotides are TGTGCCAGCAGCTTAGCGCGGGTCGCCGCGGAGACCCAGTACTTC. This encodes CASSLARVAAETQYF.

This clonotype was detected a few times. This CDR3 reads CASSYEPGQISGANVLTF. CDR3 coding DNA: TGTGCCAGCAGTTACGAGCCTGGACAGATCTCTGGGGCCAACGTCCTGACTTTC. The chain employs TRBV6-2 or TRBV6-3 and TRBJ2-6; a possible D gene is TRBD1 (6 bases). CDR1 is MNHEY, CDR2 SVGEGT, per germline. CDR3 length equals 18 residues. Trimming pared 2 bases from V and 0 bases from J, leaving 14 bases between.

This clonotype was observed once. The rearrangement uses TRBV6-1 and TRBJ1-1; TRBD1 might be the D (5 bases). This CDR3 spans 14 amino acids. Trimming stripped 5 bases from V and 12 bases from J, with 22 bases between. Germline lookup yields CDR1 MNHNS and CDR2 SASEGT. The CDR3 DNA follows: TGTGCCAGCAGTCGACCCGGGGGAGGTGTTTCGTCTTTCTTT. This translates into CASSRPGGGVSSFF.

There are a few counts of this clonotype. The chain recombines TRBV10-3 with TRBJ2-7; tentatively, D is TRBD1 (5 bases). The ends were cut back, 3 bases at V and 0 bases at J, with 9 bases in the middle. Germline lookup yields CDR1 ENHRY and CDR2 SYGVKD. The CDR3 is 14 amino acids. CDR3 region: CAISDGRASYEQYF. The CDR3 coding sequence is TGTGCCATCAGTGACGGCAGGGCCTCCTACGAGCAGTACTTC.

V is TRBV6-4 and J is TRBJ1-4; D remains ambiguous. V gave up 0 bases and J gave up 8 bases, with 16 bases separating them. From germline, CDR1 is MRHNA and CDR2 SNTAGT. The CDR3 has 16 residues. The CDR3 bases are TGTGCCAGCAGTGACTCTTTGGGGTCGGAGGAGGAAAAACTGTTTTTT. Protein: CASSDSLGSEEEKLFF.

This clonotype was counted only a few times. The CDR3 bases are TGTGCCAGCAGCCCACAGACTAGCCGGAATGAGCAGTTCTTC. This translates into CASSPQTSRNEQFF. V and J are TRBV11-2 and TRBJ2-1, with 7 bases that match TRBD2. The germline V gene encodes CDR1 SGHAT and CDR2 FQNNGV. This CDR3 is built from 14 residues. V dropped 5 bases and J dropped 7; count of bases not matched to a gene: 8.

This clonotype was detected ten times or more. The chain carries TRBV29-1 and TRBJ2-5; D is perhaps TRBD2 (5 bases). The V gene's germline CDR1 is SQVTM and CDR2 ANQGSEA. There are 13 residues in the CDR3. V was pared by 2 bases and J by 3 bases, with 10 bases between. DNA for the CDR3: TGCAGCGTTGAAAGAGGGAGCGAAGAGACCCAGTACTTC. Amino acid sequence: CSVERGSEETQYF.